This passage covers 20 T cell receptor beta chains from one sample sequenced in a study of cytomegalovirus exposure and HLA in healthy donors. Primers for the PCR totalled 60 Vbeta and 13 Jbeta. TCRdb keeps only in-frame clones here, not all; method: immunoSEQ multiplex PCR. The profile shows some 150,000 clones, about four fifths of them singletons. Specimen: PBMCs. The receptors shown here come from a man between 18 and 29 years old in good health and CMV-seropositive.

The CDR3 DNA follows: TGTGCCAGCAGCGTGACCGGGAACTACGAGCAGTACTTC. This encodes CASSVTGNYEQYF. The V and J genes are TRBV5-6 and TRBJ2-7, with TRBD2 as a possible D gene (5 bases). Germline V gene lookup returns CDR1 SGHDT and CDR2 YYEEEE. The CDR3 extends over 13 amino acids. With 4 bases removed from V and 3 bases from J, the gap between germline ends came to 11 bases.

The chain combines TRBV4-1 with TRBJ2-7, with 9 bases that match TRBD1. This CDR3 region has 17 residues. Germline V gene sequence: CDR1 MGHRA, CDR2 YSYEKL. J was trimmed by 3 bases and V by 0 bases; bases with no gene match: 9. CDR3 sequence reads: CASSQEGQGQGVYEQYF. DNA of the CDR3: TGCGCCAGCAGCCAAGAGGGTCAGGGACAGGGAGTCTACGAGCAGTACTTC.

A single count supports this clone. The chain has TRBV18 and TRBJ2-7, with a possible D match to TRBD1 (5 bases). CDR3 length equals 13 residues. Deletions cut 6 bases from V and 3 bases from J, with 12 bases between. Germline CDR1 and CDR2: KGHSH and LQKENI. CDR3 in amino acids: CASSLGASYEQYF. Here the CDR3 DNA reads TGTGCCAGCTCTCTAGGGGCGAGCTACGAGCAGTACTTC.

The chain combines TRBV5-6 with TRBJ2-7, with TRBD1 identical over 8 bases. The CDR3 is 16 residues long. Germline V gene data show CDR1 as SGHDT and CDR2 as YYEEEE. V shed 0 bases, J shed 2 bases, and the junction held 7 bases outside the gene matches. The CDR3 sequence: CASSLAPGQVPYEQYF. In DNA form, the CDR3 reads TGTGCCAGCAGCTTGGCACCGGGACAGGTACCCTACGAGCAGTACTTC.

This chain joins TRBV6-6 and TRBJ1-5, with D perhaps matching TRBD1 (6 bases). This CDR3 is built from 16 residues. Deletions cut 5 bases from V and 4 bases from J, with 18 bases between. Germline V gives CDR1 MNHNY, CDR2 SVGAGI (reference sequence). The CDR3 nucleotides read TGTGCCAGCAGTCTCTTCTACCGAGGGACAAATCAGCCCCAGCATTTT. It specifies CASSLFYRGTNQPQHF.

This rearrangement joins TRBV12-2 to TRBJ2-3; TRBD2, the table's D call, was not compared with the DNA. TRBV12-2 is a pseudogene. The CDR3 loop spans 17 amino acids. The CDR3 protein is CASRLDAVCGGADTQYF. The DNA for the CDR3 is TGTGCAAGTCGCTTAGATGCTGTATGTGGAGGAGCAGATACGCAGTATTTT.

The chain links TRBV5-4 to TRBJ2-2, with 10 positions matching TRBD2. With V trimmed by 1 base and J by 6 bases, 3 bases remained unmatched. The length of the CDR3 is 15 residues. Germline V gene data show CDR1 as SGHNT and CDR2 as YYREEE (reference sequence). CDR3 protein: CASSLRLAGAGELFF. In DNA, the CDR3 is TGTGCCAGCAGCTTGCGGCTAGCGGGAGCCGGGGAGCTGTTTTTT. Using reference TRBV5-4 and TRBJ2-2 for the parts outside the CDR3, the full variable domain is ETGVTQSPTHLIKTRGQQVTLRCSSQSGHNTVSWYQQALGQGPQFIFQYYREEENGRGNFPPRFSGLQFPNYSSELNVNALELDDSALYLCASSLRLAGAGELFFGEGSRLTVL.

The V call is TRBV28, the J call TRBJ1-2; D perhaps matches TRBD1 (5 bases). V lost 2 bases to trimming and J lost 0 bases, with 10 bases between them. This CDR3 has 15 amino acids. CDR1 MDHEN and CDR2 SYDVKM come from the germline V gene. Here the CDR3 DNA reads TGTGCCAGCAGTTTAGTTGCGGGACCTAACTATGGCTACACCTTC. It translates to CASSLVAGPNYGYTF.

This chain uses TRBV7-2 with TRBJ2-7, with D possibly being TRBD1 (5 bases). This CDR3 is 17 amino acids long. Deletions cut 0 bases from V and 2 bases from J, with 17 bases between. Germline CDR1 is SGHTA and CDR2 is FQGNSA. CDR3 sequence reads: CASSLASVTGAAYEQYF. The DNA of the CDR3 is TGTGCCAGCAGCTTAGCGAGTGTAACAGGAGCCGCCTACGAGCAGTACTTC.

The J gene is TRBJ2-7, the V gene TRBV19; D is possibly TRBD1 (5 bases). Germline V lookup: CDR1 LNHDA, CDR2 SQIVND (reference sequence). The CDR3 has 13 amino acids. V was clipped by 2 bases and J by 5 bases, with 10 bases between them. The CDR3, as DNA: TGTGCCAGTAGTATATATGGGGCGGACGAGCAGTACTTC. Translation: CASSIYGADEQYF.

V usage is TRBV13 and J usage is TRBJ2-5; possible D gene TRBD2, 5 bases. Matching the DNA end better, TRBJ2-7 makes the J call doubtful. CDR1 and CDR2 (germline): PRHDT, FYEKMQ (reference sequence). The CDR3 consists of 15 residues. CDR3 residues: CASSLVEGSTYEQYF. The CDR3, as DNA: TGTGCCAGCAGCTTAGTAGAGGGCAGTACCTACGAGCAGTACTTC.

The V and J genes are TRBV11-3 and TRBJ2-5; D is unclear. With 2 bases removed from V and 3 bases from J, the gap between germline ends came to 7 bases. Germline CDR1 and CDR2: SGHNT and YENEEA. The CDR3 has 13 amino acids. As DNA, the CDR3 is TGTGCCAGCAGCTTACACGGTAAAGAGACCCAGTACTTC. It translates to CASSLHGKETQYF.

The gene calls are TRBV6-1 and TRBJ2-7; a possible D gene is TRBD1 (6 bases). The germline CDR1 and CDR2 sequences are MNHNS and SASEGT. The CDR3 runs to 15 residues. V was cut by 2 bases and J by 2 bases, with 13 bases left in between. CDR3 in DNA: TGTGCCAGCAGTGAAAATAGGGGGTCCCCCTACGAGCAGTACTTC. Its translation is CASSENRGSPYEQYF.

The CDR3 DNA follows: TGTGCCAGTAGTTGGGTAGGGGCTAACACTGAAGCTTTCTTT. Translated, it gives CASSWVGANTEAFF. The gene calls are TRBV19 and TRBJ1-1, with D possibly TRBD1 on 5 matching bases. This CDR3 is built from 14 residues. The ends were cut back, 5 bases at V and 2 bases at J, with 12 bases in the middle. CDR1 is LNHDA, CDR2 SQIVND, per germline (reference sequence).

CDR3 amino acids: CASTFPGRSINTEAFF. The DNA for the CDR3 is TGTGCCAGCACCTTTCCAGGGCGATCTATCAACACTGAAGCTTTCTTT. The J gene is TRBJ1-1, the V gene TRBV28, with D tentatively TRBD1 (5 bases). Germline lookup yields CDR1 MDHEN and CDR2 SYDVKM. The CDR3 extends over 16 amino acids. Trimming left V 7 bases short and J 2 bases short, with 20 bases between.

The rearrangement joins TRBV7-6 to TRBJ2-5; D is ambiguous. The CDR3 is 14 residues long. Germline CDR1 reads SGHVS; CDR2 reads FNYEAQ. V lost 5 bases to trimming and J lost 4 bases, with 14 bases between them. CDR3 in DNA: TGTGCCAGCAGCGACTCTTCCCTACTAGAGACCCAGTACTTC. Translation: CASSDSSLLETQYF.

The chain couples TRBV5-1 to TRBJ1-4, with 8 positions matching TRBD1. J lost 8 bases, V lost 6 bases, and 9 bases had no gene match. The CDR3 contains 14 residues. Looked up from germline, CDR1 is SGHRS and CDR2 is YFSETQ. DNA of the CDR3: TGCGCCAGCACCTCGACAGGGGAGGAGGAAAAACTGTTTTTT. It specifies CASTSTGEEEKLFF.

The rearrangement uses TRBV5-1 and TRBJ2-7; D unresolved. This CDR3 is built from 16 residues. V gave up 4 bases and J gave up 0 bases, with 17 bases separating them. Germline V gene lookup returns CDR1 SGHRS and CDR2 YFSETQ. CDR3 sequence (DNA): TGCGCCAGCAGCATTCCTAAGCAGGCCCCCTCCTACGAGCAGTACTTC. It translates to CASSIPKQAPSYEQYF.

The genes are TRBV6-5 and TRBJ2-7, with 10 bases identical to TRBD1. This CDR3 is 14 amino acids long. The germline gives CDR1 MNHEY, CDR2 SVGAGI. V trimming: 2 bases; J trimming: 3 bases; junction bases outside the gene matches: 1. The CDR3 loop reads CASSYGTGVYEQYF. CDR3 DNA sequence: TGTGCCAGCAGTTACGGGACAGGGGTCTACGAGCAGTACTTC.

This chain links TRBV6-5 with TRBJ2-7, with a weak D call TRBD2 (6 bases). This CDR3 spans 16 amino acids. Germline V CDR1 and CDR2: MNHEY, SVGAGI. Trimming removed 2 bases from V and 0 bases from J, with 14 bases in between. The chain's CDR3 is CASSYRGDWSSYEQYF. In DNA form, the CDR3 reads TGTGCCAGCAGTTACCGCGGGGACTGGAGCTCCTACGAGCAGTACTTC.